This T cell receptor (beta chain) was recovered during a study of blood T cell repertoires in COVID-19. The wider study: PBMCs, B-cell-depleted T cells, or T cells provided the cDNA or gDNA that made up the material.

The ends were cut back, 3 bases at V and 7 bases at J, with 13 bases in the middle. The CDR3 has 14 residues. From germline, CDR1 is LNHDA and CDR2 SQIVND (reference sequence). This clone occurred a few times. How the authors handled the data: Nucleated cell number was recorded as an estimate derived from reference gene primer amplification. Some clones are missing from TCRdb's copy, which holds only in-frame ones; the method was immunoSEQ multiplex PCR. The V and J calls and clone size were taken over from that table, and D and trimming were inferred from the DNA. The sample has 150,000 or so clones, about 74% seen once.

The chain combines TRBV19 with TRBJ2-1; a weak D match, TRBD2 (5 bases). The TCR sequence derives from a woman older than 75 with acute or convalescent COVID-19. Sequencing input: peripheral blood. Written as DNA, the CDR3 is TGTGCCAGTAGTATCATCGGGGTTCTAAATGAGCAGTTCTTC. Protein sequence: CASSIIGVLNEQFF. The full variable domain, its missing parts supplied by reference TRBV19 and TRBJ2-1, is DGGITQSPKYLFRKEGQNVTLSCEQNLNHDAMYWYRQDPGQGLRLIYYSQIVNDFQKGDIAEGYSVSREKKESFPLTVTSAQKNPTAFYLCASSIIGVLNEQFFGPGTRLTVL.